These 26 T cell receptor beta chains were all obtained from the same sample, sequenced in a study of blood T cell repertoires in COVID-19 (dated by TCRdb to 2018 to 2020). Library preparation was by the immunoSEQ multiplex PCR assay. The clones in this table, taken by TCRdb from immuneACCESS, are in-frame only. Not every clone is retained; where verified, under half of the shortfall comes from an unresolved V gene, and the cause of the rest is unknown. The table for this sample lists 150,000 to 200,000 clones; around 80% of them were counted only once. The ten largest make up 13% to 15% of the sample. Input material: PBMCs or T cells enriched from blood (not recorded which). The receptor source for this set is a man in his sixties who had been exposed to COVID-19.

V usage is TRBV10-3 and J usage is TRBJ2-5; possibly TRBD2 for D (6 bases). Trimming took off 4 bases at V and 2 bases at J, with 11 bases between the two ends. Germline CDR1 is ENHRY and CDR2 is SYGVKD. The CDR3 has 14 residues. CDR3 region: CAISVSGLQETQYF. CDR3 coding DNA: TGTGCCATCAGTGTGAGCGGGCTACAAGAGACCCAGTACTTC.

The chain links TRBV3-1 (or the pseudogene TRBV3-2) to TRBJ2-5; 7 bases fit TRBD2. This CDR3 region has 19 residues. J was trimmed by 0 bases and V by 0 bases; bases with no gene match: 13. Germline V lookup: CDR1 LGHDT, CDR2 YNNKEL (reference sequence). CDR3 loop: CASSQDGLDTLPYQETQYF. The CDR3 DNA reads as TGTGCCAGCAGCCAAGATGGACTAGACACCCTCCCTTACCAAGAGACCCAGTACTTC.

This rearrangement joins TRBV19 to TRBJ1-1; unclear D gene. There are 14 residues in the CDR3. CDR1 is LNHDA, CDR2 SQIVND, per germline (reference sequence). Trimming shortened V by 3 bases and J by 0 bases, and 8 bases separated the two germline ends. CDR3 protein: CASSIDTVNTEAFF. CDR3 in DNA: TGTGCCAGTAGTATTGACACCGTGAACACTGAAGCTTTCTTT.

J is TRBJ1-4 and V is TRBV14, with D maybe TRBD1 (6 bases). The germline CDR1 and CDR2 sequences are SGHDN and FVKESK. The V gene lost 5 bases and the J gene lost 3 bases, with 13 bases spanning the gap. This CDR3 region has 15 residues. The CDR3 loop is CASSVQGLANEKLFF. CDR3 coding DNA: TGTGCCAGCAGCGTTCAGGGGTTGGCTAATGAAAAACTGTTTTTT. The entire variable domain, with the rest obtained from reference TRBV14 and TRBJ1-4, is as follows: EAGVTQFPSHSVIEKGQTVTLRCDPISGHDNLYWYRRVMGKEIKFLLHFVKESKQDESGMPNNRFLAERTGGTYSTLKVQPAELEDSGVYFCASSVQGLANEKLFFGSGTQLSVL.

This chain connects TRBV6-5 to TRBJ1-5; 8 nucleotides line up with TRBD1. Trimming removed 8 bases from V and 4 bases from J; junction bases left unmatched: 1. The CDR3 has 12 residues. Germline V lookup: CDR1 MNHEY, CDR2 SVGAGI. CDR3 bases: TGTGCCAGCCGGACAGGGAATCAGCCCCAGCATTTT. Translated, it gives CASRTGNQPQHF.

This sequence joins TRBV12-3 or TRBV12-4 and TRBJ2-7, with TRBD1 matching 8 bases. This CDR3 contains 11 residues. V was clipped by 5 bases and J by 8 bases; unmatched bases: 2. This chain's CDR3 is CASSQGAQQYF. The CDR3 nucleotides are TGTGCCAGCAGTCAGGGGGCACAGCAGTACTTC.

The V gene is TRBV19, the J gene TRBJ2-1, with D perhaps TRBD2 (6 bases). Trimming took off 4 bases at V and 7 bases at J, with 20 bases between the two ends. The germline CDR1 and CDR2 sequences are LNHDA and SQIVND (reference sequence). The CDR3 sequence is 16 residues long. CDR3 DNA sequence: TGTGCCAGTAGTAAGGTCCTTGGCGGGGCGGGGAATGAGCAGTTCTTC. Its translation is CASSKVLGGAGNEQFF.

This CDR3 is CASNERKRAGGSTDTQYF. For the CDR3, the DNA is TGTGCCAGCAACGAAAGAAAGAGAGCGGGAGGCAGCACAGATACGCAGTATTTT. The chain links TRBV16 to TRBJ2-3; 9 bases match TRBD2. The CDR3 contains 18 residues. CDR1 and CDR2 from the germline V gene are KGHSY and FQNENV. V lost 7 bases, J lost 0 bases, and 14 bases stayed unmatched. Filled out from reference TRBV16 and TRBJ2-3, the complete variable domain reads GEEVAQTPKHLVRGEGQKAKLYCAPIKGHSYVFWYQQVLKNEFKFLISFQNENVFDETGMPKERFSAKCLPNSPCSLEIQATKLEDSAVYFCASNERKRAGGSTDTQYFGPGTRLTVL.

The chain is built from TRBV5-1 and TRBJ1-5; perhaps TRBD1 as D (5 bases). Germline-derived CDR1 and CDR2 are SGHRS and YFSETQ. The CDR3 consists of 15 residues. Deletions cut 1 base from V and 5 bases from J, with 13 bases between. In DNA, the CDR3 is TGCGCCAGCAGCTTGACCGGGACTGATCATCAGCCCCAGCATTTT. Amino acids: CASSLTGTDHQPQHF.

This clone has at least ten counts. V gene TRBV7-2 combines with J gene TRBJ2-7, with D possibly matching TRBD2 (5 bases). V lost 5 bases and J lost 2, with 13 bases in between. CDR3 length: 14 residues. Germline CDR1 reads SGHTA; CDR2 reads FQGNSA. Here the CDR3 reads CASSHYRGTYEQYF. The DNA of the CDR3 is TGTGCCAGCAGCCACTACCGGGGAACCTACGAGCAGTACTTC. The whole variable domain, remainder taken from reference TRBV7-2 and TRBJ2-7, is GAGVSQSPSNKVTEKGKDVELRCDPISGHTALYWYRQSLGQGLEFLIYFQGNSAPDKSGLPSDRFSAERTGGSVSTLTIQRTQQEDSAVYLCASSHYRGTYEQYFGPGTRLTVT.

The V call is TRBV7-8, the J call TRBJ2-2; 8 bases match TRBD2. The CDR3 contains 17 residues. The germline V gene encodes CDR1 SGHVS and CDR2 FQNEAQ. V trimming: 2 bases; J trimming: 4 bases; junction bases outside the gene matches: 9. The DNA for the CDR3 is TGTGCCAGCAGCTTATTCCGCCCTAGCGGGTCCACCGGGGAGCTGTTTTTT. Residues: CASSLFRPSGSTGELFF.

This clone was seen only a few times. As DNA, the CDR3 is TGTGCCAGCAGTGAGACAAACACCGGGGAGCTGTTTTTT. This gives the protein CASSETNTGELFF. This chain joins TRBV6-4 and TRBJ2-2; D gene ambiguous. The CDR3 covers 13 residues. V shed 3 bases and J shed 2 bases, with 4 bases lying between them. CDR1 is MRHNA, CDR2 SNTAGT, per germline.

This chain links TRBV6-2 or TRBV6-3 with TRBJ2-7, with a tentative D call TRBD2 (6 bases). CDR3 length: 16 residues. CDR1 is MNHEY, CDR2 SVGEGT, per germline. V was trimmed by 4 bases and J by 4 bases, leaving 20 bases between them. CDR3 region: CASSSHSERGGYEQYF. The CDR3 DNA reads as TGTGCCAGCAGTTCCCACTCCGAAAGGGGAGGATACGAGCAGTACTTC.

This clone was detected only once. This chain links TRBV9 with TRBJ1-4; a weak D match, TRBD1 (5 bases). CDR1 and CDR2 (germline): SGDLS, YYNGEE. The CDR3 consists of 15 residues. Trimming removed 0 bases at V and 7 bases at J, with 13 bases between. Here the CDR3 DNA reads TGTGCCAGCAGCGTAGTAGGGGCGCGGGGTGAAAAACTGTTTTTT. As protein: CASSVVGARGEKLFF. Full variable domain (rest looked up from reference TRBV9 and TRBJ1-4): DSGVTQTPKHLITATGQRVTLRCSPRSGDLSVYWYQQSLDQGLQFLIQYYNGEERAKGNILERFSAQQFPDLHSELNLSSLELGDSALYFCASSVVGARGEKLFFGSGTQLSVL.

V is TRBV18 and J is TRBJ2-1; D remains ambiguous. V lost 3 bases and J 0 bases, leaving 12 bases between the germline ends. The CDR3 spans 16 residues. The germline V gene encodes CDR1 KGHSH and CDR2 LQKENI. The CDR3 nucleotides read TGTGCCAGCTCACCCTCGATCGCGAGCTCCTACAATGAGCAGTTCTTC. It encodes CASSPSIASSYNEQFF. Drawing the rest from reference TRBV18 and TRBJ2-1, the complete variable domain is NAGVMQNPRHLVRRRGQEARLRCSPMKGHSHVYWYRQLPEEGLKFMVYLQKENIIDESGMPKERFSAEFPKEGPSILRIQQVVRGDSAAYFCASSPSIASSYNEQFFGPGTRLTVL.

This clone has just a few counts. The chain links TRBV20-1 to TRBJ2-3; a weak D match, TRBD1 (6 bases). The CDR3 is 14 amino acids. Trimming shortened V by 6 bases and J by 0 bases, and 13 bases separated the two germline ends. Germline V gives CDR1 DFQATT, CDR2 SNEGSKA (reference sequence). The CDR3 region has the DNA TGCAGTGCGAGTCCCGGACAGAGCACAGATACGCAGTATTTT. Translating gives CSASPGQSTDTQYF.

The chain employs TRBV9 and TRBJ2-5, with TRBD1 matching over 7 bases. CDR1 is SGDLS and CDR2 is YYNGEE in the germline V gene. J was trimmed by 1 base and V by 3 bases; bases with no gene match: 6. The CDR3 loop spans 15 amino acids. Here the CDR3 DNA reads TGTGCCAGCAGCGGGGGACAGTTAAGCCAAGAGACCCAGTACTTC. It encodes CASSGGQLSQETQYF. Supplemented by reference TRBV9 and TRBJ2-5, the full variable domain reads DSGVTQTPKHLITATGQRVTLRCSPRSGDLSVYWYQQSLDQGLQFLIQYYNGEERAKGNILERFSAQQFPDLHSELNLSSLELGDSALYFCASSGGQLSQETQYFGPGTRLLVL.

This clone was recorded a few times. The rearrangement links TRBV19 to TRBJ2-4, with a tentative D call TRBD1 (5 bases). The CDR3 totals 14 residues. Trimming shortened V by 7 bases and J by 0 bases, and 10 bases separated the two germline ends. Germline CDR1 is LNHDA and CDR2 is SQIVND (reference sequence). The CDR3 spells CASNPTVAKNIQYF. CDR3 nucleotide sequence: TGTGCCAGTAACCCGACAGTAGCCAAAAACATTCAGTACTTC.

V is TRBV5-1 and J is TRBJ2-7; a weak D match, TRBD2 (5 bases). The ends were cut back, 0 bases at V and 2 bases at J, with 21 bases in the middle. Germline lookup yields CDR1 SGHRS and CDR2 YFSETQ. CDR3 length equals 18 residues. The CDR3 loop is CASSLASPAGVHPYEQYF. DNA for the CDR3: TGCGCCAGCAGCTTGGCCAGCCCAGCCGGGGTACACCCCTACGAGCAGTACTTC.

The rearrangement uses TRBV10-3 and TRBJ1-6; 8 nucleotides line up with TRBD1. Germline trimming cut 6 bases from V and 10 bases from J; bases unmatched to any gene: 8. Per germline, CDR1 ENHRY and CDR2 SYGVKD. The CDR3 runs 14 residues. The CDR3 here is CAISQTGAESPLHF. The CDR3, as DNA: TGTGCCATCAGCCAGACAGGGGCAGAATCACCCCTCCACTTT.

The chain uses TRBV19 and TRBJ2-1, with a weak D call TRBD2 (5 bases). CDR3 length: 13 residues. The V gene's germline CDR1 is LNHDA and CDR2 SQIVND (reference sequence). V was trimmed by 9 bases and J by 7 bases, leaving 16 bases between them. Written as DNA, the CDR3 is TGTGCCAGCGGACTGGGGTCATTTAATGAGCAGTTCTTC. It translates to CASGLGSFNEQFF.

This clone came up a few times. The rearrangement uses TRBV28 and TRBJ1-5; 7 bases line up with TRBD1. CDR1 is MDHEN and CDR2 is SYDVKM in the germline V gene. V lost 6 bases to trimming and J lost 7 bases; unmatched junction nucleotides: 12. The CDR3 has 15 residues. The DNA for the CDR3 is TGTGCCAGCAGACGCCCGCCACAGGGGAGGCAGCCCCAGCATTTT. It codes for CASRRPPQGRQPQHF.

This clone appeared once. The chain recombines TRBV28 with TRBJ2-1; no reliable D call. This CDR3 region has 12 residues. The germline gives CDR1 MDHEN, CDR2 SYDVKM. V lost 6 bases and J lost 5, with 8 bases in between. The CDR3 protein is CASRSYNNEQFF. Here the CDR3 DNA reads TGTGCCAGCAGGTCTTATAACAATGAGCAGTTCTTC.

V is TRBV28 and J is TRBJ2-7, with 10 bases aligning to TRBD1. The germline gives CDR1 MDHEN, CDR2 SYDVKM. V was clipped by 6 bases and J by 2 bases; unmatched bases: 7. The CDR3 length is 15 residues. The DNA of the CDR3 is TGTGCCAGCAGAAGCGCCGGGACAGGGGCCTACGAGCAGTACTTC. Protein: CASRSAGTGAYEQYF. The variable domain in full, completed from reference TRBV28 and TRBJ2-7, reads DVKVTQSSRYLVKRTGEKVFLECVQDMDHENMFWYRQDPGLGLRLIYFSYDVKMKEKGDIPEGYSVSREKKERFSLILESASTNQTSMYLCASRSAGTGAYEQYFGPGTRLTVT.

This clone has a single count. V and J are TRBV10-3 and TRBJ2-7; D gene unclear. The CDR3 extends over 11 amino acids. The germline CDR1 and CDR2 sequences are ENHRY and SYGVKD. Between the trimmed V and J ends, which lost 3 bases and 5 bases, there was a span of 5 bases. The CDR3 nucleotides are TGTGCCATCAGTGAACTTGACGAGCAGTACTTC. Translation gives CAISELDEQYF.

V gene TRBV5-1 combines with J gene TRBJ2-5; 7 bases line up with TRBD2. This CDR3 has 14 residues. Germline values: CDR1 SGHRS, CDR2 YFSETQ. V was clipped by 5 bases and J by 5 bases; unmatched bases: 9. The CDR3 DNA is TGCGCCAGCAGTCGTGGGAGGGCTGATGAGACCCAGTACTTC. Protein: CASSRGRADETQYF.